The rows below give T cell receptor beta chains drawn from one sample of a study of preoperative IRX-2 immunotherapy in early breast cancer. TCRdb's copy holds only in-frame clones and misses some; the assay was immunoSEQ multiplex PCR. Here the sample spans 40,000 or so clones, approximately 94% being singletons. The source material was tumor tissue, sampled after IRX-2 immunotherapy. The receptors here all came from a human donor with breast cancer. The CDR3 runs from the conserved cysteine through the conserved F or W. The D gene is left open where the match is weak. Only some rows state a clone size, as once, few, many or a class for expanded clones.

TGCGCCAGCAGCCAAGAGGGTTCGGACGAGCAGTACTTC CASSQEGSDEQYF TRBJ2-7 TRBV4-3 NA NA
TGTGCCAGCAGCGCCAAGACAGGGTCTGGAAACACCATATATTTT CASSAKTGSGNTIYF TRBJ1-3 TRBV5-4 TRBD1 NA
TGTGCCAGCTCACCACAGGCAGGGACCCAGTACTTC CASSPQAGTQYF TRBJ2-5 TRBV18 NA once
TGTGCCAGCAGTGAGGGACTACACACAGATACGCAGTATTTT CASSEGLHTDTQYF TRBJ2-3 TRBV2 TRBD2 NA
TGCGCCAGCAGCATGGAGGGCCGGGACACCGGGGAGCTGTTTTTT CASSMEGRDTGELFF TRBJ2-2 TRBV5-1 NA NA
TGTGCCAGCAGCTTGAGGTTGGCGGGGGCCCAAGAGACCCAGTACTTC CASSLRLAGAQETQYF TRBJ2-5 TRBV5-4 NA NA
TGCGCCAGCAGCTTGCAGTCAACTAATGAAAAACTGTTTTTT CASSLQSTNEKLFF TRBJ1-4 TRBV5-1 NA NA
TGCGCCAGCAGCTTTCCCTGGACAGGGAACCCCAACGAGCAGTACTTC CASSFPWTGNPNEQYF TRBJ2-7 TRBV5-1 TRBD1 NA
TGTGCCAGCAGCCTGCGATCCGGGACAGGGGGCGGCGAGCAGTACTTC CASSLRSGTGGGEQYF TRBJ2-7 TRBV11-3 TRBD1 NA
TGCAGTGCTAAGCTGTCGGATACGCAGTATTTT CSAKLSDTQYF TRBJ2-3 TRBV20-1 NA NA